This T cell receptor beta chain was found in a study of blood T cell repertoires in COVID-19. The overall study: Donors in the United States, Italy and Spain gave samples during acute or convalescent COVID-19. The cDNA or gDNA used as material had been derived from T cells, B-cell-depleted T cells, or PBMCs.

Clones were sequenced by immunoSEQ multiplex PCR, and TCRdb holds only the in-frame ones, with some missing. The repertoire holds 150,000 to 180,000 clones, with roughly four fifths as singletons. The study recruited people aged roughly 18 to 95 years across around 23 US areas. Material: PBMCs or T cells enriched from blood (not recorded which). This receptor was identified in a middle-aged man who had recovered from COVID-19.

As DNA, the CDR3 is TGTGCCAGCAGCATAATGACAGGGGCTTTCGAGCAGTACTTC. It is translated as CASSIMTGAFEQYF. V and J are TRBV5-4 and TRBJ2-7, with 8 nucleotides matching TRBD1. V lost 4 bases to trimming and J lost 6 bases; unmatched junction nucleotides: 9. Per germline, CDR1 SGHNT and CDR2 YYREEE (reference sequence). The CDR3 contains 14 residues.